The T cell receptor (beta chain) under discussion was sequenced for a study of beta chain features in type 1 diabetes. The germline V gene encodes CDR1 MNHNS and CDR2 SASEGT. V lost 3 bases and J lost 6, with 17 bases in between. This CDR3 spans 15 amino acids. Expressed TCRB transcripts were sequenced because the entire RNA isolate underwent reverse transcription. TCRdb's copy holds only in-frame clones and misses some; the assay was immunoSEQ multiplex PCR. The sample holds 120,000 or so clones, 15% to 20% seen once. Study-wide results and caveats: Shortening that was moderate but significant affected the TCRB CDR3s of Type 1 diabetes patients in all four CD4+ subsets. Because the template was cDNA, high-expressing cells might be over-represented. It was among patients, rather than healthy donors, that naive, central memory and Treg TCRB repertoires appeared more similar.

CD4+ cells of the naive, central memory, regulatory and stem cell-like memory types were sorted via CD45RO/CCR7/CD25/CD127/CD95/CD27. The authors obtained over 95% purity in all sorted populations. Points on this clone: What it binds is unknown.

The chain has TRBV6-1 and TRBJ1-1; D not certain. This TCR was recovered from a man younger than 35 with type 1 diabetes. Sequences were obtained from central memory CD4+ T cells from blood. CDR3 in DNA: TGTGCCAGCAGTGAGAACAGCCTTCCACCATCTGAAGCTTTCTTT. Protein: CASSENSLPPSEAFF.